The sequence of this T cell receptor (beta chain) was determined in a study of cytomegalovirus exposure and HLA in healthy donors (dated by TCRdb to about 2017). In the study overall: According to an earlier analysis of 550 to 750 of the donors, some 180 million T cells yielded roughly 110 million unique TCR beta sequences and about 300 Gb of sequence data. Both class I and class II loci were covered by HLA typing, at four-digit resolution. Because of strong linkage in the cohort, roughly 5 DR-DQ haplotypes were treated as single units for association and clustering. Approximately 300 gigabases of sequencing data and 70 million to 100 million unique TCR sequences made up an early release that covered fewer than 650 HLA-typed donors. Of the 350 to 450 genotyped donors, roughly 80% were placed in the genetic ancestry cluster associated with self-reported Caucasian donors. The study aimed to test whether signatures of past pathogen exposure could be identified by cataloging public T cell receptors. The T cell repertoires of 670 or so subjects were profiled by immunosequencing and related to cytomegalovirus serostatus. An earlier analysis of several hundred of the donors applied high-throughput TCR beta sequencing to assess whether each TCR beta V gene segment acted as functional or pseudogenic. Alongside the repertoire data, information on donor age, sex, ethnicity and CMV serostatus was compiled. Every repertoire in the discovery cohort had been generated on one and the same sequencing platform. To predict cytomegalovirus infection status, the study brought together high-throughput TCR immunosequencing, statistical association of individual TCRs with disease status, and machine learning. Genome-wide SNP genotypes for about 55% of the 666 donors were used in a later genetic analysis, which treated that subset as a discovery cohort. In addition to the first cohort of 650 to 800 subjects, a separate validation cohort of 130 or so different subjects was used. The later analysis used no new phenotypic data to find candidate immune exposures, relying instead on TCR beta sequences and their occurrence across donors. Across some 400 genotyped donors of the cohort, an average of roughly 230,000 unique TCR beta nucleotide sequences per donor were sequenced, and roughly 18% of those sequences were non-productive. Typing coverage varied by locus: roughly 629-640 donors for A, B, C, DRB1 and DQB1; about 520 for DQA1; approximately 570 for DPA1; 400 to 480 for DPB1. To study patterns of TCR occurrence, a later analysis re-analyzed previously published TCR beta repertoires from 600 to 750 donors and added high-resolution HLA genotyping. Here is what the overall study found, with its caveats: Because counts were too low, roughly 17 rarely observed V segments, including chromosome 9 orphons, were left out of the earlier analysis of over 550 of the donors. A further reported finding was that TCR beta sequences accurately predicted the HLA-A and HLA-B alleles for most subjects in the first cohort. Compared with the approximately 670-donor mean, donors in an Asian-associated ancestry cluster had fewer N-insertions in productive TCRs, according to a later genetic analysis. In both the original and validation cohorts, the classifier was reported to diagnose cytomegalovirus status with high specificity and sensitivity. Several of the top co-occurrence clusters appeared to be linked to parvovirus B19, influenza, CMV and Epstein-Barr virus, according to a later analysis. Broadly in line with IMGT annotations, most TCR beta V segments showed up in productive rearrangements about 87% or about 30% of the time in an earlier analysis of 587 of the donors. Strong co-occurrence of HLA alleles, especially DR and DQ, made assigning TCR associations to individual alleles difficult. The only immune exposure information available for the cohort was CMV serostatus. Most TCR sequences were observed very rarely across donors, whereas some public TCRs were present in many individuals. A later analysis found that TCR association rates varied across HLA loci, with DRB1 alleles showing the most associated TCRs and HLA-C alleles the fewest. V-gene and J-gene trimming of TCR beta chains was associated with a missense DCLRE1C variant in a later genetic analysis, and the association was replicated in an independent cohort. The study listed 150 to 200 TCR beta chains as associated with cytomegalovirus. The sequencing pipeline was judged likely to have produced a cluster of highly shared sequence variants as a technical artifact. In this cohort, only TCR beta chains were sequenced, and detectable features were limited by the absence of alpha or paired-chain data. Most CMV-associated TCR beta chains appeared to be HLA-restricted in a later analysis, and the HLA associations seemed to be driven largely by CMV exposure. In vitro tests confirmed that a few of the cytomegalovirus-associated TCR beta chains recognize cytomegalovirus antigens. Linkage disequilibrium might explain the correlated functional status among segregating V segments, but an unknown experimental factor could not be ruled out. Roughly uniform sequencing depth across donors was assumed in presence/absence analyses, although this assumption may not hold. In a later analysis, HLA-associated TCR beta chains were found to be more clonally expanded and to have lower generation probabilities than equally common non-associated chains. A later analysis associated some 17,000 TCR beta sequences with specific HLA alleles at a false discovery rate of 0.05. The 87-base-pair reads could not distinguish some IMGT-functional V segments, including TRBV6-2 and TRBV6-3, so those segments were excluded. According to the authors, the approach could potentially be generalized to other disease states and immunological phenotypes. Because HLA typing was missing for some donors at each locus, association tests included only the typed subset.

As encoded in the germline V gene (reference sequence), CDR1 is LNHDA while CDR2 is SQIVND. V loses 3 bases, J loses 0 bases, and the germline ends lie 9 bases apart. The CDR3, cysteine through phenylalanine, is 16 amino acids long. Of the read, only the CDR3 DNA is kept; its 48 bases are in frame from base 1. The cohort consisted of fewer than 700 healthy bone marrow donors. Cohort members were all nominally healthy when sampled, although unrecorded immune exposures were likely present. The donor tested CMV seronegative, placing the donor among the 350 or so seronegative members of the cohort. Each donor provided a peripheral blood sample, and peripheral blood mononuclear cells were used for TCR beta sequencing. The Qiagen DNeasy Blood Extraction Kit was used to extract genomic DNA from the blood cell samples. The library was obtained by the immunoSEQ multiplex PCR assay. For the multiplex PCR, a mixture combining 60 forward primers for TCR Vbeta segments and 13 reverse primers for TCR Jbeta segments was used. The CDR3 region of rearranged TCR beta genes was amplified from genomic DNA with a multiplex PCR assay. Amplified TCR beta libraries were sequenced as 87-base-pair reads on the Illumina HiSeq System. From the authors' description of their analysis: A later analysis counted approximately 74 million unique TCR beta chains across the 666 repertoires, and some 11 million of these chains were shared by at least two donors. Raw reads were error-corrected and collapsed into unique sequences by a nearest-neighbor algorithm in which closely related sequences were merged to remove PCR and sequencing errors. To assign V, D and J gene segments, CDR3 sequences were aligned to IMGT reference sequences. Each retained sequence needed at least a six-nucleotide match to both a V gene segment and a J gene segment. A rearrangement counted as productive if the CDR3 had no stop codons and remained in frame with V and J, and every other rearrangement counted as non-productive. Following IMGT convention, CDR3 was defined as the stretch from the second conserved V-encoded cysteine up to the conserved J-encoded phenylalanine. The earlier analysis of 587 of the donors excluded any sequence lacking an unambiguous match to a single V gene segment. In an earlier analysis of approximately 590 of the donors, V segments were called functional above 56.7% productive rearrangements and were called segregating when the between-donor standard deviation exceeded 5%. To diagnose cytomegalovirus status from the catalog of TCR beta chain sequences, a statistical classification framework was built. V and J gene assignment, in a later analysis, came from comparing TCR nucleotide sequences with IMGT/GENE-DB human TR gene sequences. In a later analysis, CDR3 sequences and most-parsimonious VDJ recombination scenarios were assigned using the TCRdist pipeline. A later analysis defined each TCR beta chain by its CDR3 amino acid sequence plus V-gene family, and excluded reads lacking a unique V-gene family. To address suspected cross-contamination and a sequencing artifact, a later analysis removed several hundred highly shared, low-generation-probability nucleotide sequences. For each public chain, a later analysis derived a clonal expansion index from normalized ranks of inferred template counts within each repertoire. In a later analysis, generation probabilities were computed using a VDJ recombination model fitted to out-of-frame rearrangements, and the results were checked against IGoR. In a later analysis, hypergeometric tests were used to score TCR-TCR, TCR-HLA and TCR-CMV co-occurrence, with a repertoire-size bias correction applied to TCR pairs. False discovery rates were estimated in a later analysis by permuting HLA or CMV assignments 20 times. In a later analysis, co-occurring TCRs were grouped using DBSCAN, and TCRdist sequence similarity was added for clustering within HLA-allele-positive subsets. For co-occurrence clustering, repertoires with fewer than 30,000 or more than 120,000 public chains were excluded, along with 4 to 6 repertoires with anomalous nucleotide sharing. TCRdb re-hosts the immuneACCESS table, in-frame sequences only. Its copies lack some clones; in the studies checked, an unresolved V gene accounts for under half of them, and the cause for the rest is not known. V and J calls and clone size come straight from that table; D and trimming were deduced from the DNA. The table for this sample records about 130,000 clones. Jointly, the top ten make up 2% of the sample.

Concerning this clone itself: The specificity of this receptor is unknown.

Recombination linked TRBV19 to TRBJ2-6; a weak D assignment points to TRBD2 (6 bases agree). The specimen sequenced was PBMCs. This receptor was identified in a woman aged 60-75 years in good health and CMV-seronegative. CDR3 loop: CASSMGGISGANVLTF. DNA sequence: TGTGCCAGTAGTATGGGGGGTATCTCTGGGGCCAACGTCCTGACTTTC.